One sample yielded the 25 T cell receptor beta chains listed below, sequenced in a study of CD8+CD57+ T cells in acquired aplastic anemia. Individuals selected for sequencing had exhibited CD8+CD57+ cell expansion on flow cytometry. TCR beta VDJ and CDR3 were profiled, and genomic DNA was the template. Using its own MiXCR run on the reads, TCRdb lists one record per CDR3 protein. The sample shows a few hundred thousand distinct CDR3 sequences, less than 60% of them seen only once. The specimen was sorted CD4+, CD8+, or CD8+CD57+ T cells (not recorded which) from PBMCs. The receptors come from a human donor with aplastic anemia.

This clonotype was seen more than once but under ten times. This chain joins TRBV30 and TRBJ2-1; possibly TRBD2 for D (6 bases). This CDR3 is 15 amino acids long. V was shortened by 4 bases and J by 6 bases, with 19 bases between the two germline ends. The germline gives CDR1 GTSNPN, CDR2 SVGIG (reference sequence). The DNA of the CDR3 is TGTGCCTGGAAATTACCGGGACTTCACAGCAATGAGCAGTTCTTC. It specifies CAWKLPGLHSNEQFF.

The J gene is TRBJ2-7, the V gene TRBV9; D gene unclear. The CDR3 has 14 amino acids. Germline CDR1 is SGDLS and CDR2 is YYNGEE. V lost 10 bases, J lost 3 bases, and 20 bases lay in between. In nucleotides, the CDR3 is TGTGCCTTTCCTTCGGACCCAATGATCTACGAGCAGTACTTC. It encodes CAFPSDPMIYEQYF.

V usage is TRBV10-1 and J usage is TRBJ1-6; a weak D match, TRBD1 (5 bases). This CDR3 comprises 15 residues. The germline V gene has CDR1 WNHNN and CDR2 SYGVQD (reference sequence). The V and J ends lost 4 bases and 12 bases respectively, with 19 bases between them. CDR3 nucleotides: TGCGCCAGCAGTGTGGTCCCAGGTCCAGGGAGACCCCTCCACTTT. Its protein product is CASSVVPGPGRPLHF.

The gene calls are TRBV2 and TRBJ2-1; maybe TRBD2 (6 bases). In germline, CDR1 is SNHLY, CDR2 FYNNEI. The CDR3 spans 13 residues. The V end lost 7 bases, the J end lost 5 bases, and 12 bases lay between the germline ends. The CDR3: CASTPGGDNEQFF. CDR3 DNA: TGTGCCAGCACCCCCGGGGGAGACAATGAGCAGTTCTTC.

This clonotype was seen a few times. V gene TRBV6-5 combines with J gene TRBJ2-2, with D uncertain. Germline V lookup: CDR1 MNHEY, CDR2 SVGAGI. The ends were cut back, 0 bases at V and 6 bases at J, with 14 bases in the middle. The CDR3 runs to 16 residues. As DNA, the CDR3 is TGTGCCAGCAGTTACTCGAGTCGTTCCTTGGCCGGGGAGCTGTTTTTT. It translates to CASSYSSRSLAGELFF.

This clonotype has at least ten counts. This chain uses TRBV20-1 with TRBJ2-3, with D maybe TRBD2 (7 bases). V lost 5 bases and J lost 1, with 13 bases in between. This CDR3 has 14 amino acids. CDR1 DFQATT and CDR2 SNEGSKA come from the germline V gene (reference sequence). The CDR3 DNA is TGCAGTGCTCCGGAGGGGGGGGGCACAGATACGCAGTATTTT. It translates to CSAPEGGGTDTQYF.

This clonotype has more than one count but fewer than ten. The V and J genes are TRBV3-1 and TRBJ2-7; TRBD2 aligns across 7 bases. CDR1 LGHDT and CDR2 YNNKEL come from the germline V gene (reference sequence). V shed 1 base and J 3 bases; nucleotides not matched to a gene: 6. The CDR3 has 15 residues. CDR3 in amino acids: CASSQVGGGGYEQYF. CDR3 sequence (DNA): TGTGCCAGCAGCCAAGTTGGTGGGGGGGGCTACGAGCAGTACTTC.

This clonotype was counted many times. The rearrangement uses TRBV19 and TRBJ2-2; D unclear. The CDR3 is 13 amino acids. V was shortened by 10 bases and J by 1 base, with 10 bases between the two germline ends. Germline-derived CDR1 and CDR2 are LNHDA and SQIVND (reference sequence). This chain's CDR3 is CATTNLNTGELFF. As DNA, the CDR3 is TGTGCCACCACTAACCTGAACACCGGGGAGCTGTTTTTT.

This clonotype was picked up many times. The DNA of the CDR3 is TGTGCCAGCAGCCCCCCTGGGTGGGGACATTCTAGCACAGATACGCAGTATTTT. The encoded protein is CASSPPGWGHSSTDTQYF. V and J are TRBV7-3 and TRBJ2-3, with D perhaps matching TRBD1 (6 bases). This CDR3 contains 18 residues. The V end was cut by 5 bases, the J end by 0 bases, with 21 bases between. CDR1 is SGHTA and CDR2 is FQGTGA in the germline V gene.

This clonotype has a handful of counts. Just one base apart from a much larger clone, this may be a read error. This chain links TRBV5-1 with TRBJ1-4, with a weak D call TRBD1 (5 bases). The CDR3 contains 13 residues. V was shortened by 2 bases and J by 7 bases, with 9 bases between the two germline ends. Germline CDR1 SGHRS, CDR2 YFSETQ. The CDR3 DNA is TGCGCCAGCAGCTTACGGGGGAGTGAAAAACTGTTTTTT. It specifies CASSLRGSEKLFF.

This clonotype was counted many times. The chain uses TRBV2 and TRBJ2-5; 9 bases map to TRBD1. Germline CDR1 and CDR2: SNHLY and FYNNEI. J was trimmed by 2 bases and V by 5 bases; bases with no gene match: 21. The CDR3 sequence is 20 residues long. The CDR3 nucleotides read TGTGCCAGCAGTCAGGAGGGGACAGGGTCCACGGGAATAGTTCAAGAGACCCAGTACTTC. Amino acids: CASSQEGTGSTGIVQETQYF.

The genes are TRBV15 and TRBJ2-7; 7 bases are a match to TRBD1. The CDR3 loop spans 14 amino acids. Germline V CDR1 and CDR2: LNHNV, YYDKDF (reference sequence). V shed 5 bases, J shed 4 bases, and the junction held 8 bases outside the gene matches. The CDR3 DNA is TGTGCCACCAGCCCTGACAGGGACGGATACGAGCAGTACTTC. It is translated as CATSPDRDGYEQYF.

The chain has TRBV2 and TRBJ1-2; D ambiguous. This CDR3 has 13 amino acids. Germline CDR1 reads SNHLY; CDR2 reads FYNNEI. V lost 3 bases and J 1 base, leaving 6 bases between the germline ends. The CDR3, as DNA: TGTGCCAGCAGTGAGGACGGTAACTATGGCTACACCTTC. Its protein is CASSEDGNYGYTF. Variable domain in full (rest from reference TRBV2 and TRBJ1-2): EPEVTQTPSHQVTQMGQEVILRCVPISNHLYFYWYRQILGQKVEFLVSFYNNEISEKSEIFDDQFSVERPDGSNFTLKIRSTKLEDSAMYFCASSEDGNYGYTFGSGTRLTVV.

This clonotype has ten or more counts. The chain carries TRBV9 and TRBJ1-5; a weak D match, TRBD1 (6 bases). This CDR3 is built from 16 residues. CDR1 is SGDLS, CDR2 YYNGEE, per germline. The V end lost 5 bases, the J end lost 1 base, and 16 bases lay between the germline ends. The CDR3 bases are TGTGCCAGCAGGGGGGGCAAGGGGTTCAGCAATCAGCCCCAGCATTTT. It specifies CASRGGKGFSNQPQHF. The full variable domain, completed using reference TRBV9 and TRBJ1-5, is DSGVTQTPKHLITATGQRVTLRCSPRSGDLSVYWYQQSLDQGLQFLIQYYNGEERAKGNILERFSAQQFPDLHSELNLSSLELGDSALYFCASRGGKGFSNQPQHFGDGTRLSIL.

This clonotype was seen ten or more times. The CDR3 sequence: CASRMQGAPGTDTQYF. In DNA form, the CDR3 reads TGTGCCAGCAGGATGCAGGGGGCGCCGGGCACAGATACGCAGTATTTT. The V call is TRBV6-1, the J call TRBJ2-3; 8 bases line up with TRBD1. From germline, CDR1 is MNHNS and CDR2 SASEGT. The CDR3 totals 16 residues. V shed 6 bases, J shed 1 base, and the junction held 9 bases outside the gene matches.

This clonotype was detected many times. J is TRBJ2-2 and V is TRBV19; weak D call: TRBD1 (6 bases). Germline V gene lookup returns CDR1 LNHDA and CDR2 SQIVND (reference sequence). Trimming shortened V by 4 bases and J by 4 bases, and 10 bases separated the two germline ends. The CDR3 has 14 residues. CDR3 in amino acids: CASSTQGTTGELFF. In nucleotides, the CDR3 is TGTGCCAGTAGTACCCAGGGGACCACCGGGGAGCTGTTTTTT.

This clonotype came up many times. The V and J genes are TRBV19 and TRBJ2-1; a weak D match, TRBD2 (7 bases). The CDR3 sequence is 16 residues long. The V end was cut by 1 base, the J end by 4 bases, with 14 bases between. Germline V gives CDR1 LNHDA, CDR2 SQIVND (reference sequence). The CDR3 spells CASSIGGGGNYNEQFF. In DNA, the CDR3 is TGTGCCAGTAGTATAGGAGGGGGGGGGAATTACAATGAGCAGTTCTTC.

The chain employs TRBV29-1 and TRBJ2-5; the D is unclear. Germline V gives CDR1 SQVTM, CDR2 ANQGSEA. This CDR3 comprises 13 residues. With 3 bases removed from V and 5 bases from J, the gap between germline ends came to 13 bases. CDR3 sequence: CSVETESRETQYF. The CDR3 DNA follows: TGCAGCGTTGAGACGGAAAGTCGGGAGACCCAGTACTTC.

This clonotype was seen many times. The gene calls are TRBV12-3 or TRBV12-4 and TRBJ1-2; D ambiguous. This CDR3 is built from 12 residues. V gave up 6 bases and J gave up 5 bases, with 10 bases separating them. The CDR3 sequence is CASRRERYGYTF. As DNA, the CDR3 is TGTGCCAGCAGGAGGGAGAGGTATGGCTACACCTTC.

About this clonotype itself: A much larger clone lies one base from this, so it may be a read error. This chain uses TRBV6-1 with TRBJ2-3; 14 bases are a match to TRBD2. The junction had 10 bases not matched to a gene; V was cut back by 7 bases and J by 7 bases. The CDR3 spans 16 residues. In germline, CDR1 is MNHNS, CDR2 SASEGT. The CDR3 here is CASKPGTSGGLNTQYF. The CDR3 coding sequence is TGTGCCAGCAAACCCGGGACTAGCGGGGGTTTGAATACGCAGTATTTT.

This clonotype was picked up many times. The chain joins TRBV5-1 to TRBJ2-6; D unresolved. Germline CDR1 is SGHRS and CDR2 is YFSETQ. This CDR3 spans 15 amino acids. Trimming stripped 7 bases from V and 0 bases from J, with 11 bases between. CDR3 in amino acids: CASEGVNSGANVLTF. The CDR3 nucleotides are TGCGCCAGCGAAGGCGTGAACTCTGGGGCCAACGTCCTGACTTTC.

This sequence joins TRBV5-1 and TRBJ2-3, with D possibly TRBD1 on 6 matching bases. The CDR3 loop spans 14 amino acids. CDR1 and CDR2 (germline): SGHRS, YFSETQ. V was cut by 4 bases and J by 5 bases, with 14 bases left in between. The CDR3 loop reads CASSPDAQGDTQYF. As DNA, the CDR3 is TGCGCCAGCAGCCCTGACGCACAGGGAGATACGCAGTATTTT.

This clonotype appeared many times. The rearrangement links TRBV7-2 to TRBJ2-7, with D tentatively TRBD2 (6 bases). The length of the CDR3 is 14 residues. V dropped 1 base and J dropped 0 bases, with 7 bases sitting between them. Germline CDR1 is SGHTA and CDR2 is FQGNSA. The CDR3 DNA reads TGTGCCAGCAGCTTAGACGGGAGCTCCTACGAGCAGTACTTC. This gives the protein CASSLDGSSYEQYF.

Notes on this clonotype: At one of its ends the junction is not consistent with the germline gene, which may arise from a read error. The V gene is TRBV5-5, the J gene TRBJ1-4; 9 bases line up with TRBD1. Germline values: CDR1 SGHKS, CDR2 YYEKEE (reference sequence). This CDR3 spans 14 amino acids. CDR3 DNA: TGTGCCAGCAGCTCGGGACAGGGAGACGAAAAACTGTCTTTC. It translates to CASSSGQGDEKLSF. The whole variable domain, remainder taken from reference TRBV5-5 and TRBJ1-4, is DAGVTQSPTHLIKTRGQQVTLRCSPISGHKSVSWYQQVLGQGPQFIFQYYEKEERGRGNFPDRFSARQFPNYSSELNVNALLLGDSALYLCASSSGQGDEKLSFGSGTQLSVL.

This clonotype was seen a single time. The rearrangement joins TRBV24-1 to TRBJ2-1; 9 nucleotides line up with TRBD2. Trimming at V came to 4 bases and at J to 7 bases, leaving 16 bases not matched to a gene. The CDR3 covers 18 residues. CDR1 is KGHDR, CDR2 SFDVKD, per germline. The CDR3 coding sequence is TGTGCCACCAGTGAGTCAAACGCGGGACTAGCAGGCTTGAATGAGCAGTTCTTC. Amino acids: CATSESNAGLAGLNEQFF.